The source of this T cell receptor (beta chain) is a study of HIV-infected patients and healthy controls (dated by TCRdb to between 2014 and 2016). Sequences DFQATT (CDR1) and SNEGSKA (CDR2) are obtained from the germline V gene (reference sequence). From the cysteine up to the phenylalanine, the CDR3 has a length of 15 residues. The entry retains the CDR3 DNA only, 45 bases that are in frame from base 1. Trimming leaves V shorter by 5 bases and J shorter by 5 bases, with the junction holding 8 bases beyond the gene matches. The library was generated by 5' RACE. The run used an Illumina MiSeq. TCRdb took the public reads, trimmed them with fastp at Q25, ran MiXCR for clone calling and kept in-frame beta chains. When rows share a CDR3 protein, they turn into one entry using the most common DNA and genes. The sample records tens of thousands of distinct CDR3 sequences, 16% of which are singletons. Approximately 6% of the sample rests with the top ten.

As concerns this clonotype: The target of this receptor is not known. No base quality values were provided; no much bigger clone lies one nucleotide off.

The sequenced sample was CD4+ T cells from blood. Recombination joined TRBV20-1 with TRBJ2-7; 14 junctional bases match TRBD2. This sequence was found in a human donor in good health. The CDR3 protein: CSAGGTSGGGNEQYF. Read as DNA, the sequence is TGCAGTGCTGGGGGGACTAGCGGGGGCGGAAACGAGCAGTACTTC.